Following are 28 T cell receptor beta chains from one sample sequenced in a study of neurological immune-mediated disorders. Each CDR3 protein is one row after TCRdb ran MiXCR on the 5' RACE reads. Here the sample spans roughly 50,000 distinct CDR3 sequences, more than 9.5% being singletons. Material for sequencing was PBMCs. These receptor sequences come from a woman in her fifties or sixties with HTLV-1-associated myelopathy (HAM/TSP).

This clonotype has a count of ten or more. The V and J genes are TRBV29-1 and TRBJ1-1, with 7 bases fitting TRBD1. CDR1 is SQVTM and CDR2 is ANQGSEA in the germline V gene. The trim removed 7 bases at V and 0 bases at J, leaving 5 bases unmatched. The CDR3 covers 13 residues. Written as DNA, the CDR3 is TGCAGCGGAAGACAGGGCATGAACACTGAAGCTTTCTTT. Amino acid sequence: CSGRQGMNTEAFF.

This clonotype came up a few times. The CDR3 region is CASSGTRLYNEQFF. DNA of the CDR3: TGCGCCAGCAGTGGGACTAGATTATACAATGAGCAGTTCTTC. The chain joins TRBV10-1 to TRBJ2-1, with TRBD2 identical over 7 bases. J was trimmed by 4 bases and V by 4 bases; bases with no gene match: 4. Germline V lookup: CDR1 WNHNN, CDR2 SYGVQD (reference sequence). This CDR3 contains 14 residues.

This clonotype was counted many times. The rearrangement joins TRBV27 to TRBJ2-3; D not certain. The V end lost 4 bases, the J end lost 6 bases, and 11 bases lay between the germline ends. Germline CDR1 reads MNHEY; CDR2 reads SMNVEV (reference sequence). The CDR3 is 13 amino acids. The DNA of the CDR3 is TGTGCCAGCAGTTCCGGGCCGAGGGATACGCAGTATTTT. Translation gives CASSSGPRDTQYF.

In this sample, this clonotype turned up many times. This sequence joins TRBV12-3 or TRBV12-4 and TRBJ2-1; weak D call: TRBD2 (6 bases). This CDR3 contains 16 residues. V was pared by 5 bases and J by 9 bases, with 23 bases between. CDR3 in DNA: TGTGCCAGCAGTCTCGGAGGGACTCCCGCGGTCTCTGAGCAGTTCTTC. It is translated as CASSLGGTPAVSEQFF.

The chain links TRBV7-9 to TRBJ2-3, with TRBD2 matching 8 bases. Unmatched junction bases numbered 16, after V lost 7 bases and J lost 4 bases. Germline V lookup: CDR1 SEHNR, CDR2 FQNEAQ (reference sequence). This CDR3 has 17 residues. The CDR3 loop is CASIPLPSSGYADTQYF. CDR3 coding DNA: TGTGCCAGCATCCCGCTCCCCTCTAGCGGGTACGCAGATACGCAGTATTTT.

The sample holds many counts of this clonotype. The rearrangement uses TRBV2 and TRBJ2-7, with 10 positions matching TRBD1. Germline V gene lookup returns CDR1 SNHLY and CDR2 FYNNEI. The V and J ends lost 6 bases and 3 bases, in that order; junction bases with no gene match: 5. The CDR3 loop spans 14 amino acids. The CDR3 bases are TGTGCCAGCAGGACCCGGGACAGGGGCTACGAGCAGTACTTC. Its translation: CASRTRDRGYEQYF.

V and J are TRBV28 and TRBJ2-1; 13 bases map to TRBD2. V dropped 4 bases and J dropped 3; count of bases not matched to a gene: 6. The CDR3 has 17 amino acids. The germline CDR1 and CDR2 sequences are MDHEN and SYDVKM. DNA of the CDR3: TGTGCCAGCAGTTCCTTGGGACTAGCGGGGAACTACAATGAGCAGTTCTTC. The encoded protein is CASSSLGLAGNYNEQFF.

This clonotype was found many times. This rearrangement joins TRBV3-1 to TRBJ1-2; D remains ambiguous. The CDR3 covers 14 residues. The V end was cut by 1 base, the J end by 4 bases, with 10 bases between. Germline V gene data show CDR1 as LGHDT and CDR2 as YNNKEL (reference sequence). CDR3 region: CASSQGQATYGYTF. The CDR3 bases are TGTGCCAGCAGCCAAGGGCAGGCGACCTATGGCTACACCTTC.

The chain links TRBV29-1 to TRBJ2-7, with 13 bases identical to TRBD2. Germline CDR1 reads SQVTM; CDR2 reads ANQGSEA. This CDR3 has 15 residues. With V trimmed by 3 bases and J by 5 bases, 7 bases remained unmatched. CDR3 nucleotide sequence: TGCAGCGTTGATTGGACTAGCGGGAGATTAAACGAGCAGTACTTC. It translates to CSVDWTSGRLNEQYF.

This clonotype was counted at least ten times. The chain couples TRBV2 to TRBJ2-5, with D uncertain. V shed 0 bases and J shed 4 bases, with 9 bases lying between them. The CDR3 sequence is 14 residues long. Germline CDR1 reads SNHLY; CDR2 reads FYNNEI. This CDR3 is CASSEAPWGETQYF. CDR3 nucleotide sequence: TGTGCCAGCAGTGAAGCGCCCTGGGGAGAGACCCAGTACTTC.

Many counts were recorded for this clonotype. The J gene is TRBJ2-3, the V gene TRBV5-1; a possible D gene is TRBD2 (6 bases). V lost 0 bases and J 6 bases, leaving 17 bases between the germline ends. The CDR3 covers 16 residues. Germline CDR1 is SGHRS and CDR2 is YFSETQ. The CDR3 nucleotides read TGCGCCAGCAGCTTGGGGGAGGCAGGGCCCTTGGATACGCAGTATTTT. This sequence encodes CASSLGEAGPLDTQYF.

This clonotype was observed at least ten times. This chain connects TRBV28 to TRBJ2-2; D is tentatively TRBD1 or TRBD2 (5 bases each). Looked up from germline, CDR1 is MDHEN and CDR2 is SYDVKM. This CDR3 has 15 residues. Between the trimmed V and J ends, which lost 6 bases and 4 bases, there was a span of 15 bases. The DNA for the CDR3 is TGTGCCAGCAGCCCTTCGGGACCGTCCACCGGGGAGCTGTTTTTT. This gives the protein CASSPSGPSTGELFF.

This clonotype showed up many times. The V call is TRBV20-1, the J call TRBJ2-7; D remains unclear. CDR3 length equals 11 residues. From germline, CDR1 is DFQATT and CDR2 SNEGSKA (reference sequence). Trimming pared 6 bases from V and 2 bases from J, leaving 8 bases between. The DNA for the CDR3 is TGCAGTGCCCCTCTTGCCTACGAGCAGTACTTC. It codes for CSAPLAYEQYF.

Ten or more counts support this clonotype. This sequence joins TRBV7-9 and TRBJ2-3; D call uncertain. CDR1 SEHNR and CDR2 FQNEAQ come from the germline V gene (reference sequence). Trimming left V 7 bases short and J 7 bases short, with 9 bases between. The CDR3 consists of 11 residues. The DNA for the CDR3 is TGTGCCAGCATCCCTAAAAATACGCAGTATTTT. Encoded protein: CASIPKNTQYF.

Many counts were recorded for this clonotype. The chain uses TRBV5-1 and TRBJ2-1; 7 bases map to TRBD2. V lost 1 base and J lost 3; bases outside the gene matches: 4. This CDR3 has 15 residues. CDR1 SGHRS and CDR2 YFSETQ come from the germline V gene. The chain's CDR3 is CASSLRLAVYNEQFF. The CDR3, as DNA: TGCGCCAGCAGCTTGCGTCTAGCGGTCTACAATGAGCAGTTCTTC.

There are many counts of this clonotype. This CDR3 reads CASSPGDRDGETQYF. The CDR3 region has the DNA TGCGCCAGCAGCCCCGGGGACAGGGACGGAGAGACCCAGTACTTC. The chain uses TRBV4-1 and TRBJ2-5; 9 bases align to TRBD1. The CDR3 runs 15 residues. Germline lookup yields CDR1 MGHRA and CDR2 YSYEKL. After removal of 4 bases from V and 4 bases from J, the junction contained 7 bases not matched to a gene.

This clonotype was recorded many times. The rearrangement uses TRBV20-1 and TRBJ2-5, with 11 bases lining up with TRBD2. V trimming: 0 bases; J trimming: 5 bases; junction bases outside the gene matches: 11. Germline loops: CDR1 DFQATT, CDR2 SNEGSKA (reference sequence). The CDR3 has 17 amino acids. CDR3 protein: CSARDPLLAGEWETQYF. As DNA, the CDR3 is TGCAGTGCTAGAGACCCCCTACTAGCGGGAGAATGGGAGACCCAGTACTTC.

This clonotype was observed at least ten times. The V gene is TRBV5-1, the J gene TRBJ2-3; 8 nucleotides match TRBD2. V was pared by 0 bases and J by 6 bases, with 15 bases of the junction left unmatched. The length of the CDR3 is 18 residues. Germline CDR1 SGHRS, CDR2 YFSETQ. CDR3 sequence reads: CASSLVFASGSLGDTQYF. The DNA of the CDR3 is TGCGCCAGCAGCTTGGTGTTTGCTAGCGGGTCCTTGGGGGATACGCAGTATTTT.

This clonotype was observed many times. This chain joins TRBV20-1 and TRBJ2-2, with a tentative D call TRBD2 (6 bases). Germline V gene lookup returns CDR1 DFQATT and CDR2 SNEGSKA (reference sequence). The CDR3 length is 15 residues. Trimming took 2 bases from V and 5 from J, leaving 15 bases between them. This CDR3 reads CSARRLDGGTGELFF. CDR3 coding DNA: TGCAGTGCTAGAAGGTTGGACGGAGGGACCGGGGAGCTGTTTTTT.

This clonotype was detected ten times or more. The chain is built from TRBV4-1 and TRBJ2-3, with TRBD2 identical over 7 bases. CDR1 MGHRA and CDR2 YSYEKL come from the germline V gene. The CDR3 consists of 17 residues. Trimming removed 5 bases from V and 0 bases from J; junction bases left unmatched: 11. The CDR3 DNA reads as TGCGCCAGCAGCGTTACCTCGACTAGCCCTAGCACAGATACGCAGTATTTT. Protein product: CASSVTSTSPSTDTQYF.

This clonotype was seen many times. This sequence joins TRBV20-1 and TRBJ2-7, with TRBD2 identical over 8 bases. V shed 0 bases and J 4 bases; nucleotides not matched to a gene: 8. The CDR3 has 15 amino acids. CDR1 and CDR2 (germline): DFQATT, SNEGSKA (reference sequence). Written as DNA, the CDR3 is TGCAGTGCTAGAGATGAGCGGGAGATAATTTACGAGCAGTACTTC. It specifies CSARDEREIIYEQYF.

V is TRBV2 and J is TRBJ2-7; D uncertain. V gave up 4 bases and J gave up 0 bases, with 7 bases separating them. Germline V lookup: CDR1 SNHLY, CDR2 FYNNEI. The CDR3 has 13 amino acids. The CDR3 reads CASSARSSYEQYF. The CDR3 DNA follows: TGTGCCAGCAGTGCTCGAAGCTCCTACGAGCAGTACTTC.

In this sample, this clonotype turned up many times. The rearrangement uses TRBV3-1 and TRBJ1-3; D unresolved. Germline V lookup: CDR1 LGHDT, CDR2 YNNKEL (reference sequence). The V end was cut by 5 bases, the J end by 1 base, with 12 bases between. The CDR3 runs to 15 residues. The CDR3 is CASSTTWRSGNTIYF. The CDR3 region has the DNA TGTGCCAGCAGCACTACTTGGAGGTCTGGAAACACCATATATTTT.

This chain uses TRBV7-9 with TRBJ2-1, with TRBD2 matching over 9 bases. The CDR3 extends over 15 amino acids. V was pared by 6 bases and J by 4 bases, with 7 bases of the junction left unmatched. The germline CDR1 and CDR2 sequences are SEHNR and FQNEAQ (reference sequence). CDR3 in amino acids: CASSSPGLAYNEQFF. The CDR3 nucleotides are TGTGCCAGCAGTTCCCCGGGACTAGCTTACAATGAGCAGTTCTTC.

This sequence joins TRBV19 and TRBJ1-1; TRBD1 matches 8 bases. Looked up from germline, CDR1 is LNHDA and CDR2 is SQIVND (reference sequence). This CDR3 contains 14 residues. Trimming at V came to 3 bases and at J to 11 bases, leaving 11 bases not matched to a gene. The chain's CDR3 is CASSILDRGVGAFF. CDR3 bases: TGTGCCAGTAGTATCCTAGACAGGGGAGTAGGGGCTTTCTTT. The full variable domain, its missing parts supplied by reference TRBV19 and TRBJ1-1, is DGGITQSPKYLFRKEGQNVTLSCEQNLNHDAMYWYRQDPGQGLRLIYYSQIVNDFQKGDIAEGYSVSREKKESFPLTVTSAQKNPTAFYLCASSILDRGVGAFFGQGTRLTVV.

This clonotype showed up many times. The chain couples TRBV5-1 to TRBJ2-3; 16 bases align to TRBD2. The CDR3 sequence is 16 residues long. Trimming at V came to 4 bases and at J to 3 bases, leaving 2 bases not matched to a gene. CDR1 and CDR2 from the germline V gene are SGHRS and YFSETQ. The chain's CDR3 is CASSPGLAGGTDTQYF. The CDR3 DNA sequence: TGCGCCAGCAGCCCGGGACTAGCGGGAGGGACAGATACGCAGTATTTT.

Regarding this clonotype: One junction end does not reproduce the germline sequence, and a read error may be involved. The V call is TRBV7-8, the J call TRBJ2-7, with 9 positions matching TRBD2. CDR1 SGHVS and CDR2 FQNEAQ come from the germline V gene. CDR3 size: 15 residues. The CDR3 is CASSLEAGGSYKQYF. Written as DNA, the CDR3 is TGTGCCAGCAGCTTAGAAGCGGGGGGATCCTACAAGCAGTACTTC.

As regards this clonotype: It may be a read error: a sequence one base away is much more abundant. The gene calls are TRBV6-5 and TRBJ2-1; 7 bases fit TRBD2. This CDR3 has 14 residues. Looked up from germline, CDR1 is MNHEY and CDR2 is SVGAGI. Here the CDR3 DNA reads TGTGCCAGCCGCCGGGGGGTAGCCGGCAATGAGCGGTTCTTC. Its translation is CASRRGVAGNERFF.